One and the same sample provided the 26 T cell receptor beta chains below, sequenced in a study of cytomegalovirus exposure and HLA in healthy donors. Both 60 Vbeta primers and 13 Jbeta primers went into the PCR. Only in-frame clones appear in the TCRdb table, and some are missing; sequencing was by immunoSEQ multiplex PCR. Its clone listing holds 150,000 to 200,000 clones. Sequencing used PBMCs. All receptors come from an older woman in good health and CMV-seronegative.

V and J are TRBV5-1 and TRBJ1-5, with D possibly TRBD1 on 6 matching bases. The germline CDR1 and CDR2 sequences are SGHRS and YFSETQ. The CDR3 extends over 13 amino acids. V was clipped by 4 bases and J by 10 bases, with 15 bases between them. CDR3: CASSRAQGGPQHF. CDR3 bases: TGCGCCAGCAGCCGAGCTCAAGGGGGTCCCCAGCATTTT.

Points on this clone: This specimen includes other DNA sequences encoding the same CDR3. V is TRBV6-5 and J is TRBJ2-5, with 7 bases identical to TRBD1. The V and J ends lost 6 bases and 2 bases, in that order; junction bases with no gene match: 3. The CDR3 is 13 amino acids. The germline gives CDR1 MNHEY, CDR2 SVGAGI. CDR3 sequence (DNA): TGTGCCAGCAGCCGGGACAGACAAGAGACCCAGTACTTC. This translates into CASSRDRQETQYF.

The chain carries TRBV2 and TRBJ1-3; perhaps TRBD1 as D (6 bases). The length of the CDR3 is 15 residues. The germline V gene has CDR1 SNHLY and CDR2 FYNNEI. Trimming stripped 10 bases from V and 3 bases from J, with 19 bases between. CDR3 amino acids: CATSGAIAYGNTIYF. CDR3 bases: TGTGCCACCTCAGGGGCGATTGCCTATGGAAACACCATATATTTT.

The CDR3 region is CASSFSPGGSYEQYF. Written as DNA, the CDR3 is TGTGCCAGCAGCTTCTCGCCAGGGGGCTCCTACGAGCAGTACTTC. The chain is built from TRBV5-5 and TRBJ2-7; 7 bases agree with TRBD1. CDR3 length: 15 amino acids. V dropped 2 bases and J dropped 0; count of bases not matched to a gene: 5. CDR1 is SGHKS and CDR2 is YYEKEE in the germline V gene (reference sequence). Together with reference TRBV5-5 and TRBJ2-7, the CDR3 gives the full variable domain: DAGVTQSPTHLIKTRGQQVTLRCSPISGHKSVSWYQQVLGQGPQFIFQYYEKEERGRGNFPDRFSARQFPNYSSELNVNALLLGDSALYLCASSFSPGGSYEQYFGPGTRLTVT.

The rearrangement joins TRBV5-4 to TRBJ1-3; D is ambiguous. Germline V gene lookup returns CDR1 SGHNT and CDR2 YYREEE (reference sequence). With 0 bases removed from V and 4 bases from J, the gap between germline ends came to 5 bases. The CDR3 is made up of 13 amino acids. The CDR3 reads CASSLARGNTIYF. The CDR3 DNA is TGTGCCAGCAGCTTGGCCAGGGGAAACACCATATATTTT. Full variable domain (missing parts from reference TRBV5-4 and TRBJ1-3): ETGVTQSPTHLIKTRGQQVTLRCSSQSGHNTVSWYQQALGQGPQFIFQYYREEENGRGNFPPRFSGLQFPNYSSELNVNALELDDSALYLCASSLARGNTIYFGEGSWLTVV.

This chain links TRBV7-2 with TRBJ2-3; 15 nucleotides line up with TRBD2. Germline loops: CDR1 SGHTA, CDR2 FQGNSA. V lost 5 bases to trimming and J lost 0 bases; unmatched junction nucleotides: 9. The CDR3 is 19 residues long. The CDR3 loop reads CASSRNRGLAGGSTDTQYF. Here the CDR3 DNA reads TGTGCCAGCAGCCGCAATCGGGGACTAGCGGGGGGTAGCACAGATACGCAGTATTTT.

The chain employs TRBV5-5 and TRBJ2-7; D is unclear. The CDR3 is 14 residues long. V gave up 4 bases and J gave up 0 bases, with 11 bases separating them. Germline V gene data show CDR1 as SGHKS and CDR2 as YYEKEE (reference sequence). For the CDR3, the DNA is TGTGCCAGCAGCCCGACGGGTAGCTCCTACGAGCAGTACTTC. Translated, it gives CASSPTGSSYEQYF.

The chain joins TRBV7-6 to TRBJ2-6, with TRBD1 identical over 8 bases. Germline CDR1 reads SGHVS; CDR2 reads FNYEAQ. The trim removed 3 bases at V and 0 bases at J, leaving 4 bases unmatched. The CDR3 length is 17 residues. This CDR3 is CASSFHRGSSGANVLTF. DNA of the CDR3: TGTGCCAGCAGCTTTCACAGGGGGAGCTCTGGGGCCAACGTCCTGACTTTC.

V usage is TRBV7-9 and J usage is TRBJ1-1, with 7 bases aligning to TRBD1. The CDR3 is 19 amino acids. V trimming: 4 bases; J trimming: 4 bases; junction bases outside the gene matches: 21. Germline-derived CDR1 and CDR2 are SEHNR and FQNEAQ (reference sequence). Here the CDR3 reads CASSSIKKDRRGLGTEAFF. CDR3 bases: TGTGCCAGCAGCTCCATAAAAAAGGACAGGCGGGGACTGGGCACTGAAGCTTTCTTT.

The chain couples TRBV6-5 to TRBJ1-2; no reliable D call. V lost 3 bases to trimming and J lost 1 base, with 9 bases between them. This CDR3 comprises 14 residues. CDR1 and CDR2 from the germline V gene are MNHEY and SVGAGI. The CDR3, as DNA: TGTGCCAGCAGTTATGGCAACATTAACTATGGCTACACCTTC. Its translation is CASSYGNINYGYTF.

The chain is built from TRBV13 and TRBJ2-1; weak D call: TRBD2 (5 bases). Germline CDR1 is PRHDT and CDR2 is FYEKMQ (reference sequence). The CDR3 totals 16 residues. The V and J ends lost 7 bases and 3 bases respectively, with 19 bases between them. CDR3: CASMRLVATLYNEQFF. The DNA of the CDR3 is TGTGCCAGCATGAGGTTGGTAGCGACCCTCTACAATGAGCAGTTCTTC.

This chain uses TRBV2 with TRBJ2-7, with 12 positions matching TRBD1. Germline V gives CDR1 SNHLY, CDR2 FYNNEI. V dropped 10 bases and J dropped 1; count of bases not matched to a gene: 2. The CDR3 has 13 residues. The CDR3 DNA reads TGTGCCACGGGACAGGGGGCGTCCTACGAGCAGTACTTC. This sequence encodes CATGQGASYEQYF.

A word on this clone: At one boundary the junction diverges from the germline segment, which might be a read error. This rearrangement joins TRBV19 to TRBJ1-5; a weak D match, TRBD1 (5 bases). This CDR3 contains 13 residues. Germline assignment: CDR1 LNHDA and CDR2 SQIVND (reference sequence). The CDR3 sequence: CASKDQGYQPQHF. As DNA, the CDR3 is TGTGCCAGTAAGGATCAGGGCTATCAACCCCAGCATTTT. The full variable domain, completed using reference TRBV19 and TRBJ1-5, is DGGITQSPKYLFRKEGQNVTLSCEQNLNHDAMYWYRQDPGQGLRLIYYSQIVNDFQKGDIAEGYSVSREKKESFPLTVTSAQKNPTAFYLCASKDQGYQPQHFGDGTRLSIL.

The chain is built from TRBV2 and TRBJ2-1; 13 nucleotides agree with TRBD2. The CDR3 covers 15 residues. The junction had 10 bases not matched to a gene; V was cut back by 10 bases and J by 7 bases. CDR1 is SNHLY, CDR2 FYNNEI, per germline. This CDR3 is CAIWTSGRTPNEQFF. CDR3 coding DNA: TGTGCCATCTGGACTAGCGGGAGAACCCCTAATGAGCAGTTCTTC.

The chain couples TRBV2 to TRBJ2-6; D ambiguous. CDR1 is SNHLY and CDR2 is FYNNEI in the germline V gene. Trimming took 6 bases from V and 2 from J, leaving 8 bases between them. The CDR3 consists of 14 residues. In DNA, the CDR3 is TGTGCCAGCAGGCCCAGGACTGGGGCCAACGTCCTGACTTTC. Amino acids: CASRPRTGANVLTF.

The J gene is TRBJ1-4, the V gene TRBV30; D is perhaps TRBD1 (5 bases). Trimming removed 1 base at V and 2 bases at J, with 20 bases between. Germline CDR1 reads GTSNPN; CDR2 reads SVGIG (reference sequence). The CDR3 length is 18 residues. CDR3 region: CAWSESGKVDATNEKLFF. CDR3 nucleotides: TGTGCCTGGAGTGAGTCAGGGAAGGTTGATGCGACTAATGAAAAACTGTTTTTT.

The chain carries TRBV7-3 and TRBJ2-5, with TRBD1 matching 7 bases. Germline V gene lookup returns CDR1 SGHTA and CDR2 FQGTGA. The trim removed 4 bases at V and 9 bases at J, leaving 8 bases unmatched. CDR3 size: 13 residues. CDR3 protein: CASSSGQARAQYF. The CDR3 DNA sequence: TGTGCCAGCAGCTCAGGACAGGCCAGGGCCCAGTACTTC. Supplemented by reference TRBV7-3 and TRBJ2-5, the full variable domain reads GAGVSQTPSNKVTEKGKYVELRCDPISGHTALYWYRQSLGQGPEFLIYFQGTGAADDSGLPNDRFFAVRPEGSVSTLKIQRTERGDSAVYLCASSSGQARAQYFGPGTRLLVL.

The V call is TRBV27, the J call TRBJ2-1, with a tentative D call TRBD2 (6 bases). The CDR3 totals 13 residues. V lost 3 bases to trimming and J lost 6 bases, with 9 bases between them. Germline V CDR1 and CDR2: MNHEY, SMNVEV (reference sequence). The CDR3 DNA sequence: TGTGCCAGCAGTTTTAAGGGAGGCAATGAGCAGTTCTTC. Protein: CASSFKGGNEQFF.

The chain uses TRBV7-2 and TRBJ2-1; tentatively, D is TRBD1 (5 bases). Trimming stripped 5 bases from V and 6 bases from J, with 14 bases between. This CDR3 is 14 amino acids long. Germline values: CDR1 SGHTA, CDR2 FQGNSA. CDR3 sequence: CASSPGYPGNEQFF. The CDR3 DNA is TGTGCCAGCAGCCCAGGGTACCCAGGCAATGAGCAGTTCTTC.

As for this clone: The same CDR3 is also encoded by other DNA sequences in this sample. The rearrangement uses TRBV11-2 and TRBJ1-1; D unresolved. Trimming stripped 9 bases from V and 5 bases from J, with 10 bases between. Germline values: CDR1 SGHAT, CDR2 FQNNGV. This CDR3 is built from 11 residues. The CDR3 nucleotides read TGTGCCAGTAGCGGGCTTACTGAAGCTTTCTTT. This encodes CASSGLTEAFF.

The chain recombines TRBV10-3 with TRBJ2-7, with TRBD1 as a possible D gene (5 bases). V gave up 0 bases and J gave up 3 bases, with 15 bases separating them. This CDR3 has 16 amino acids. CDR1 and CDR2 from the germline V gene are ENHRY and SYGVKD. The CDR3 DNA sequence: TGTGCCATCAGTGAGTCGGGCAGGGCAATTTACTACGAGCAGTACTTC. Encoded protein: CAISESGRAIYYEQYF.

The V and J genes are TRBV14 and TRBJ2-5; D uncertain. Germline V gene lookup returns CDR1 SGHDN and CDR2 FVKESK. Trimming pared 0 bases from V and 2 bases from J, leaving 13 bases between. The CDR3 length is 16 residues. The CDR3, as DNA: TGTGCCAGCAGCCAAGATTGGGCAGGTGGGCAAGAGACCCAGTACTTC. This encodes CASSQDWAGGQETQYF.

The V gene is TRBV14, the J gene TRBJ1-1; tentatively, D is TRBD1 (5 bases). This CDR3 comprises 13 residues. CDR1 SGHDN and CDR2 FVKESK come from the germline V gene. V was trimmed by 5 bases and J by 1 base, leaving 8 bases between them. Written as DNA, the CDR3 is TGTGCCAGCAGCGTCGACAGGAACACTGAAGCTTTCTTT. Translated: CASSVDRNTEAFF.

The rearrangement links TRBV28 to TRBJ2-2, with 9 bases aligning to TRBD1. V was clipped by 5 bases and J by 6 bases; unmatched bases: 7. The CDR3 is 15 amino acids. Germline V lookup: CDR1 MDHEN, CDR2 SYDVKM. The CDR3 DNA sequence: TGTGCCAGCAGTCCTCTACAGGGGGCGGCCGGGGAGCTGTTTTTT. It encodes CASSPLQGAAGELFF. Drawing the rest from reference TRBV28 and TRBJ2-2, the complete variable domain is DVKVTQSSRYLVKRTGEKVFLECVQDMDHENMFWYRQDPGLGLRLIYFSYDVKMKEKGDIPEGYSVSREKKERFSLILESASTNQTSMYLCASSPLQGAAGELFFGEGSRLTVL.

V gene TRBV7-2 combines with J gene TRBJ1-5, with D possibly TRBD1 on 6 matching bases. Per germline, CDR1 SGHTA and CDR2 FQGNSA. The V and J ends lost 6 bases and 4 bases respectively, with 19 bases between them. The CDR3 covers 16 residues. CDR3 in amino acids: CASSSVGGAQNQPQHF. The CDR3 coding sequence is TGTGCCAGCAGTTCTGTAGGGGGGGCGCAGAATCAGCCCCAGCATTTT.

The chain links TRBV27 to TRBJ1-2; 7 bases are shared with TRBD1. The CDR3 is 16 residues long. V shed 0 bases and J 6 bases; nucleotides not matched to a gene: 10. Germline lookup yields CDR1 MNHEY and CDR2 SMNVEV (reference sequence). CDR3 sequence (DNA): TGTGCCAGCAGTTTATCCTCCCCTACAGGGGTGGATGGCTACACCTTC. Translation gives CASSLSSPTGVDGYTF.